These 14 T cell receptor beta chains came from one sample sequenced in a study of shared clonotypes between healthy human individuals. Method: immunoSEQ multiplex PCR; TCRdb's copy keeps in-frame clones and lacks some. This table has 1,500,000 or so clones, around 97% appearing once. Sample: naive CD4+ T cells sorted from blood. Regarding subset: CD45RA+ positively selected. The source is a man aged 25 to 40 in good health.

This rearrangement joins TRBV29-1 to TRBJ2-7; 9 nucleotides agree with TRBD1. The CDR3 is made up of 12 amino acids. The germline V gene encodes CDR1 SQVTM and CDR2 ANQGSEA. Unmatched junction bases numbered 3, after V lost 4 bases and J lost 5 bases. CDR3 DNA: TGCAGCGTTGCACAGGGGGCCGACGAGCAGTACTTC. It is translated as CSVAQGADEQYF.

The rearrangement links TRBV21-1 to TRBJ2-3. TRBV21-1 constitutes a pseudogene. The CDR3 contains 16 residues. As DNA, the CDR3 is TGTGCCAGCAGCAATCCGACAGAAGGGGAGACAGATACGCAGTATTTT. Amino acid sequence: CASSNPTEGETDTQYF.

This rearrangement joins TRBV5-1 to TRBJ2-3, with TRBD2 identical over 13 bases. The CDR3 totals 16 residues. CDR1 and CDR2 from the germline V gene are SGHRS and YFSETQ. The ends lost 1 base at V and 6 bases at J; junction bases unmatched: 5. CDR3: CASSLSGLAGLDTQYF. The CDR3 DNA sequence: TGCGCCAGCAGCTTGTCGGGACTAGCGGGATTGGATACGCAGTATTTT.

The gene calls are TRBV19 and TRBJ1-2; TRBD1 agrees at 8 bases. This CDR3 is built from 15 residues. V was clipped by 5 bases and J by 4 bases; unmatched bases: 9. CDR1 and CDR2 (germline): LNHDA, SQIVND (reference sequence). The CDR3 coding sequence is TGTGCCAGTAGTCTTCGGACAGGGACGGCCTATGGCTACACCTTC. Translated, it gives CASSLRTGTAYGYTF. Based on the CDR3 plus reference TRBV19 and TRBJ1-2, the full variable domain is DGGITQSPKYLFRKEGQNVTLSCEQNLNHDAMYWYRQDPGQGLRLIYYSQIVNDFQKGDIAEGYSVSREKKESFPLTVTSAQKNPTAFYLCASSLRTGTAYGYTFGSGTRLTVV.

Notes on this clone: This CDR3 is also generated by other DNA sequences in the sample. The V and J genes are TRBV7-8 and TRBJ2-7, with D maybe TRBD1 (6 bases). The CDR3 has 15 residues. Trimming pared 0 bases from V and 1 base from J, leaving 10 bases between. CDR1 and CDR2 (germline): SGHVS, FQNEAQ. For the CDR3, the DNA is TGTGCCAGCAGCTTAGCGGGGACATTGTCCTACGAGCAGTACTTC. As protein: CASSLAGTLSYEQYF.

The V call is TRBV4-1, the J call TRBJ2-7; D is unclear. Deletions cut 0 bases from V and 2 bases from J, with 5 bases between. The CDR3 has 13 amino acids. The germline gives CDR1 MGHRA, CDR2 YSYEKL. CDR3 DNA sequence: TGCGCCAGCAGCCAAGATCTACCCTACGAGCAGTACTTC. Translating gives CASSQDLPYEQYF.

The chain links TRBV5-6 to TRBJ2-5; weak D call: TRBD1 (6 bases). Trimming pared 3 bases from V and 0 bases from J, leaving 18 bases between. CDR3 length equals 17 residues. CDR1 and CDR2 from the germline V gene are SGHDT and YYEEEE. The CDR3 DNA follows: TGTGCCAGCAGCTGGGGACCGGGACAAATGTACCAAGAGACCCAGTACTTC. The encoded protein is CASSWGPGQMYQETQYF.

Concerning this clone itself: The sample holds other DNA sequences that translate to the same CDR3. V usage is TRBV7-2 and J usage is TRBJ2-5; TRBD2 matches 9 bases. The CDR3 loop spans 14 amino acids. V lost 3 bases and J lost 5; bases outside the gene matches: 4. From germline, CDR1 is SGHTA and CDR2 FQGNSA. The CDR3 sequence: CASSLGTSRETQYF. CDR3 sequence (DNA): TGTGCCAGCAGCTTGGGGACTAGCCGGGAGACCCAGTACTTC.

This sequence joins TRBV7-9 and TRBJ2-5, with D possibly being TRBD2 (6 bases). The germline V gene encodes CDR1 SEHNR and CDR2 FQNEAQ (reference sequence). The CDR3 has 15 residues. Trimming took off 1 base at V and 5 bases at J, with 14 bases between the two ends. The CDR3 loop is CASSLEGREGETQYF. The CDR3 DNA reads as TGTGCCAGCAGCTTAGAAGGGCGGGAAGGTGAGACCCAGTACTTC.

The chain recombines TRBV5-4 with TRBJ2-1, with 9 bases matching TRBD2. This CDR3 is built from 15 residues. J lost 4 bases, V lost 5 bases, and 7 bases had no gene match. Looked up from germline, CDR1 is SGHNT and CDR2 is YYREEE (reference sequence). The CDR3 region is CASRSVAGAYNEQFF. In nucleotides, the CDR3 is TGTGCCAGCAGGTCCGTAGCGGGAGCTTACAATGAGCAGTTCTTC.

J is TRBJ1-2 and V is TRBV30; a possible D gene is TRBD1 (5 bases). V was shortened by 4 bases and J by 3 bases, with 12 bases between the two germline ends. The CDR3 has 13 amino acids. Germline CDR1 GTSNPN, CDR2 SVGIG (reference sequence). The CDR3 reads CAWTGGGHYGYTF. The CDR3 region has the DNA TGTGCCTGGACGGGGGGAGGACACTATGGCTACACCTTC.

The chain carries TRBV18 and TRBJ1-5; D is unresolved. Looked up from germline, CDR1 is KGHSH and CDR2 is LQKENI. This CDR3 region has 16 residues. Deletions cut 3 bases from V and 0 bases from J, with 12 bases between. CDR3 protein: CASSPYGPVSNQPQHF. CDR3 nucleotide sequence: TGTGCCAGCTCACCTTATGGACCAGTTAGCAATCAGCCCCAGCATTTT.

The V and J genes are TRBV19 and TRBJ1-2, with D possibly matching TRBD1 (5 bases). This CDR3 spans 17 amino acids. Trimming pared 2 bases from V and 8 bases from J, leaving 24 bases between. Germline V lookup: CDR1 LNHDA, CDR2 SQIVND (reference sequence). The CDR3 region is CASSIMFLGPSKGGYTF. In nucleotides, the CDR3 is TGTGCCAGTAGTATAATGTTTTTGGGGCCTTCAAAAGGGGGCTACACCTTC.

The J gene is TRBJ2-5, the V gene TRBV4-3, with D perhaps TRBD1 (6 bases). Germline assignment: CDR1 LGHNA and CDR2 YSLEER. The V gene lost 0 bases and the J gene lost 2 bases, with 7 bases spanning the gap. This CDR3 spans 14 amino acids. The CDR3 loop reads CASSQERGQETQYF. DNA of the CDR3: TGCGCCAGCAGCCAAGAAAGGGGGCAAGAGACCCAGTACTTC.